The clone carrying this T cell receptor beta chain was detected only a few times. Antigen: not known. Germline loops: CDR1 LGHDT, CDR2 YNNKEL (reference sequence). Trimming stripped 1 base from V and 1 base from J, with 13 bases between. The CDR3 loop spans 16 amino acids. This sample is part of a study of human T cells and chemical hapten exposure. Study-wide findings and caveats: TCRs at high frequency, those above 1 in 1000, did not change with DPC sensitization.

TCRdb reprocessed the RACE reads via MiXCR and lists one record per CDR3 protein. The sample holds approximately 160,000 distinct CDR3 sequences, around 30% seen once. Time point noted: patch test 3, about 24 weeks after DPC sensitization. Specified treatment: therapeutic diphenylcyclopropenone sensitization with weekly scalp DPC. The starting material, unfractionated whole blood, was used for total RNA extraction. The source was whole blood, collected in connection with sensitization to the hapten diphenylcyclopropenone (DPC). The source of this sequence is a woman under 30 with alopecia areata. Some clones in this sample may be carry-over from other donors' samples. V is TRBV3-1 and J is TRBJ2-5; maybe TRBD2 (7 bases). This CDR3 reads CASSQVRGGLQETQYF. CDR3 nucleotide sequence: TGTGCCAGCAGCCAAGTAAGGGGGGGCCTCCAAGAGACCCAGTACTTC.